The 8 T cell receptor beta chains below all came from one sample that was sequenced in a study of early T cells in non-severe SARS-CoV-2 infection. TCRdb reprocessed the 5' RACE reads via MiXCR and lists one record per CDR3 protein. Among more than 55,000 distinct CDR3 sequences listed, roughly 13% were seen once. The sequencing here drew on whole blood, taken at baseline. The receptors here all came from an adult who was a healthcare worker with PCR-confirmed SARS-CoV-2 infection or an uninfected control (not recorded which).

With regard to this clonotype: Its ends do not fully match the called genes, so a read error is possible. This sequence joins TRBV28 and TRBJ1-4; TRBD1 is a possible D gene (5 bases). The germline V gene encodes CDR1 MDHEN and CDR2 SYDVKM. The CDR3 is 14 residues long. The CDR3 region is CASSLAGRDEKLFF. Written as DNA, the CDR3 is TGTGCCAGCAGTTTGGCAGGGAGGGATGAAAAATTGTTTTTT.

The table lists this clonotype with a few counts. This chain uses TRBV28 with TRBJ2-7, with no clear D. Trimming shortened V by 6 bases and J by 3 bases, and 12 bases separated the two germline ends. The CDR3 is made up of 13 amino acids. The germline gives CDR1 MDHEN, CDR2 SYDVKM. The CDR3 region has the DNA TGTGCCAGCAGGGCCCACGTCCTCTACGAGCAGTACTTC. Amino acid sequence: CASRAHVLYEQYF.

This chain links TRBV20-1 with TRBJ1-2; 8 positions match TRBD1. V trimming: 6 bases; J trimming: 5 bases; junction bases outside the gene matches: 11. Germline assignment: CDR1 DFQATT and CDR2 SNEGSKA (reference sequence). The length of the CDR3 is 14 residues. The CDR3 DNA sequence: TGCAGTGCAACTGGGGACAGGCGCTTTTATGGCTACACCTTC. As protein: CSATGDRRFYGYTF.

This clonotype has at least ten counts. The chain links TRBV4-2 to TRBJ2-2, with no clear D. The germline V gene has CDR1 LGHNA and CDR2 YNFKEQ. CDR3 size: 14 residues. The ends were cut back, 3 bases at V and 3 bases at J, with 8 bases in the middle. The CDR3 loop reads CASSHRIDTGELFF. The CDR3, as DNA: TGTGCCAGCAGCCACCGGATTGACACCGGGGAGCTGTTTTTT.

There are a few counts of this clonotype. The J gene is TRBJ1-1, the V gene TRBV29-1, with D perhaps TRBD1 (5 bases). CDR1 SQVTM and CDR2 ANQGSEA come from the germline V gene. The CDR3 loop spans 12 amino acids. Trimming removed 6 bases at V and 7 bases at J, with 15 bases between. The CDR3 DNA follows: TGCAGCGTCTCACACTCAACAGGTGAAGCTTTCTTT. Its protein product is CSVSHSTGEAFF.

The chain joins TRBV14 to TRBJ1-6, with 7 bases fitting TRBD1. Trimming at V came to 4 bases and at J to 7 bases, leaving 7 bases not matched to a gene. The CDR3 runs to 15 residues. Per germline, CDR1 SGHDN and CDR2 FVKESK. The CDR3 DNA sequence: TGTGCCAGCAGCCGGTTAGGGACAGCGAATTCACCCCTCCACTTT. Protein product: CASSRLGTANSPLHF.

Many counts were recorded for this clonotype. CDR3 DNA: TGTGCCAGCAGCCGAGGACAGTCCAAAAACATTCAGTACTTC. This gives the protein CASSRGQSKNIQYF. The chain recombines TRBV12-3 or TRBV12-4 with TRBJ2-4; D perhaps matches TRBD1 (6 bases). V was clipped by 6 bases and J by 2 bases, with 11 bases between them. This CDR3 region has 14 residues.

This clonotype was seen only a few times. V and J are TRBV7-6 and TRBJ1-6; D is undetermined. Germline CDR1 is SGHVS and CDR2 is FNYEAQ. The CDR3 spans 14 residues. V gave up 3 bases and J gave up 10 bases, with 13 bases separating them. The chain's CDR3 is CASSLEGLRSPLHF. The CDR3 nucleotides read TGTGCCAGCAGCTTGGAGGGCTTGAGGTCACCCCTCCACTTT.